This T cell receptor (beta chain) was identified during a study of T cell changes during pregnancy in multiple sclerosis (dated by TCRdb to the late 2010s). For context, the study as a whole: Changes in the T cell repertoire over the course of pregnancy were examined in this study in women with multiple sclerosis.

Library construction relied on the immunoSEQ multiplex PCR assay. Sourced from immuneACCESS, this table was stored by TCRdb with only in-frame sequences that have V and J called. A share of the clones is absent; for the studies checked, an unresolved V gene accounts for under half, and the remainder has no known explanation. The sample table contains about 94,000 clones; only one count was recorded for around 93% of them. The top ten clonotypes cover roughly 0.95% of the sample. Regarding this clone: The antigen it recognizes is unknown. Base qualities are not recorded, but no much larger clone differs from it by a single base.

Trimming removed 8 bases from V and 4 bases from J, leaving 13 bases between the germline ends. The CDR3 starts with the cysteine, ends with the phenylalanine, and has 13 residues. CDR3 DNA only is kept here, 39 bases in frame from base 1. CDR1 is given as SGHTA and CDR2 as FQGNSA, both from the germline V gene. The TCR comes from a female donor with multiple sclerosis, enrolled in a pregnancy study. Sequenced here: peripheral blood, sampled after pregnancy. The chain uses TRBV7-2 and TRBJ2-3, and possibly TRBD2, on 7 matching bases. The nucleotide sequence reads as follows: TGTGCCAGCGCTACGGGGGGCGCAGATACGCAGTATTTT. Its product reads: CASATGGADTQYF.